This T cell receptor (beta chain) is drawn from a study of T cell changes during pregnancy in multiple sclerosis. This table comes from immunoSEQ multiplex PCR, and its TCRdb copy is limited to in-frame clones, with some not included. The sample shows some 76,000 clones, over 90% of them seen only once. The specimen comprised CD4+ T cells from peripheral blood mononuclear cells, sampled after pregnancy. This clonotype originated in a female donor with multiple sclerosis, enrolled in a pregnancy study.

The CDR3 DNA reads TGTGCCAGCAGCCAGGAATGGTGGGACAGCGACCTAGCTAACTATGGCTACACCTTC. Translation: CASSQEWWDSDLANYGYTF. The chain combines TRBV5-6 with TRBJ1-2, with 7 bases aligning to TRBD1. Germline CDR1 SGHDT, CDR2 YYEEEE. The CDR3 contains 19 residues. V trimming: 4 bases; J trimming: 0 bases; junction bases outside the gene matches: 18.